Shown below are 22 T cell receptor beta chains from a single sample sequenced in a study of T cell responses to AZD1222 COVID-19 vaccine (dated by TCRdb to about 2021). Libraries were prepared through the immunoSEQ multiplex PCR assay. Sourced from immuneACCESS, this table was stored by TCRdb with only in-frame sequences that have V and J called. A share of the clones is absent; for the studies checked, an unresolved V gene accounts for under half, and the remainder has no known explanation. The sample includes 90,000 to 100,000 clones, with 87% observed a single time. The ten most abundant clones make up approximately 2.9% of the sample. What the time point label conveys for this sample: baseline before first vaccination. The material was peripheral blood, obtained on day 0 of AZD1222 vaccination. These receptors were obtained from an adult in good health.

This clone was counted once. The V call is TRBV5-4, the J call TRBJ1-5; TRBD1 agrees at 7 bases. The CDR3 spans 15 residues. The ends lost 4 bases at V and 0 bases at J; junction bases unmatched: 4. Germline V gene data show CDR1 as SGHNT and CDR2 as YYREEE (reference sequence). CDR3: CASSTGAPSNQPQHF. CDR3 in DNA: TGTGCCAGCAGCACAGGGGCACCTAGCAATCAGCCCCAGCATTTT.

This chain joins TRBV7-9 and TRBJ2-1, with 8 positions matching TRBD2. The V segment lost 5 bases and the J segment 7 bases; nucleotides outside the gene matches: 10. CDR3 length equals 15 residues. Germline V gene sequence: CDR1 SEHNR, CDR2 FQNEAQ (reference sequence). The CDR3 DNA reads TGTGCCAGCAGCCGCGGACTAGCAAGGGTGAATGAGCAGTTCTTC. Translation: CASSRGLARVNEQFF.

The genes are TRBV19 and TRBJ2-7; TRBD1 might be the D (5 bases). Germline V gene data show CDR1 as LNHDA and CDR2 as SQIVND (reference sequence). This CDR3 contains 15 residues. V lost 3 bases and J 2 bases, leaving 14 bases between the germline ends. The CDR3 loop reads CASSISSAGTYEQYF. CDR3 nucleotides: TGTGCCAGTAGTATCAGTTCGGCAGGGACCTACGAGCAGTACTTC.

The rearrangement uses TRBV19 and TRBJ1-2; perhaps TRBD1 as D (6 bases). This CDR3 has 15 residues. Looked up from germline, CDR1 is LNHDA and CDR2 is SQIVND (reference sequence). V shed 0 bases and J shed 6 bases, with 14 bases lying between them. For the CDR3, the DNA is TGTGCCAGTAGTATAGACTCGTACAGGGCGGATGGCTACACCTTC. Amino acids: CASSIDSYRADGYTF.

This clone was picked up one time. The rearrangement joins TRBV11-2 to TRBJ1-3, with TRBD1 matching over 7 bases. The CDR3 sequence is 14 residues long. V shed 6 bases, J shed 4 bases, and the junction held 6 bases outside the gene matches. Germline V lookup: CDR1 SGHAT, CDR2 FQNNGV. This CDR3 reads CASRRTGAGNTIYF. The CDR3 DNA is TGTGCCAGCAGAAGGACAGGAGCCGGAAACACCATATATTTT.

In DNA, the CDR3 is TGTGGAGCAAAAGGGGAGAGCTCCTACGAGCAGTACTTC. Translated, it gives CGAKGESSYEQYF. The chain joins TRBV2 to TRBJ2-7, with D perhaps being TRBD1 or TRBD2 (5 bases each). The CDR3 covers 13 residues. Germline V CDR1 and CDR2: SNHLY, FYNNEI.

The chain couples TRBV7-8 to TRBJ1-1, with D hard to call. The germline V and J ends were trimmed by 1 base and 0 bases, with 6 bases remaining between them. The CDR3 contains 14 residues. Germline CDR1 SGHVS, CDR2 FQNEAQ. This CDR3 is CASSLVNLNTEAFF. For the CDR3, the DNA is TGTGCCAGCAGCTTAGTGAACTTGAACACTGAAGCTTTCTTT.

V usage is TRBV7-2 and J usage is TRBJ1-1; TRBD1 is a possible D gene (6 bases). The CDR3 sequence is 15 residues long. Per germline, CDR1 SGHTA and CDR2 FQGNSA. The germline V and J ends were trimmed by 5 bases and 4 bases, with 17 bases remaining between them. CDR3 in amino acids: CASSVGGGGGTEAFF. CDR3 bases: TGTGCCAGCAGCGTAGGAGGGGGAGGTGGCACTGAAGCTTTCTTT.

DNA of the CDR3: TGCGCCAGCAGCCCTGGGCAGTCCGCAACTAATGAAAAACTGTTTTTT. Protein product: CASSPGQSATNEKLFF. This chain links TRBV4-1 with TRBJ1-4; D unclear. Germline lookup yields CDR1 MGHRA and CDR2 YSYEKL. The CDR3 is 16 residues long. Trimming left V 4 bases short and J 0 bases short, with 12 bases between.

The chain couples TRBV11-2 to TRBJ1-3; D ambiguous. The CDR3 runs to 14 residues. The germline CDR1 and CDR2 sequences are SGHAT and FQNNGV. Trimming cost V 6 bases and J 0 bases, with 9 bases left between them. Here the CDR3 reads CASSSPLSGNTIYF. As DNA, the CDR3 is TGTGCCAGCAGTTCTCCGCTCTCTGGAAACACCATATATTTT.

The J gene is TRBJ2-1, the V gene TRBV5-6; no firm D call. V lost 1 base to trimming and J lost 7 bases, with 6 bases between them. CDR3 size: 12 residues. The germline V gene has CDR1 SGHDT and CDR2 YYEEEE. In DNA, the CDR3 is TGTGCCAGCAGCTTGCCAGGAAATGAGCAGTTCTTC. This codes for CASSLPGNEQFF.

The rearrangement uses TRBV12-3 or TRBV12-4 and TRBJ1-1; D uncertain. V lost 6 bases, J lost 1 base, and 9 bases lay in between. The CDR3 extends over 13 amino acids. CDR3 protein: CASSSDQNTEAFF. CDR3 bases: TGTGCCAGCAGCTCCGACCAGAACACTGAAGCTTTCTTT.

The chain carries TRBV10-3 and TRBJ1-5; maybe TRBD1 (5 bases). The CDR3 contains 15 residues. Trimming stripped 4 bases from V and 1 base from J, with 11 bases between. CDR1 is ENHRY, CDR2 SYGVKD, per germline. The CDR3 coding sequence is TGTGCCATCAGTGGTGGGGCAGGGAGCAATCAGCCCCAGCATTTT. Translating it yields CAISGGAGSNQPQHF.

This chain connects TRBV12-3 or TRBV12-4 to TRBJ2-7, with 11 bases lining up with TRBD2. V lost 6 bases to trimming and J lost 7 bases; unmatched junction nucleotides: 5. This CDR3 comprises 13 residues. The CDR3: CASRLSSGREQYF. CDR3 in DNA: TGTGCCAGCAGGTTATCTAGCGGGAGGGAGCAGTACTTC.

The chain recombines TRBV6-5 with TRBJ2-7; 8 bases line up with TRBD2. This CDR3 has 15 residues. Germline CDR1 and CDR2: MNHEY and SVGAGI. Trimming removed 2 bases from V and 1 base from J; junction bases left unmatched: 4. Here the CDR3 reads CASSYEAGASYEQYF. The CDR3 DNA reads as TGTGCCAGCAGTTACGAAGCGGGGGCATCCTACGAGCAGTACTTC.

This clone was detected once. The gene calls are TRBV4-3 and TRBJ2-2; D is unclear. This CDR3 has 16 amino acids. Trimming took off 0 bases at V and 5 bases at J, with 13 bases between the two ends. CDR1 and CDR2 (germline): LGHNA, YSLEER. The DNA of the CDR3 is TGCGCCAGCAGCCAAGATATACAGAGAGAAACCGGGGAGCTGTTTTTT. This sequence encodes CASSQDIQRETGELFF.

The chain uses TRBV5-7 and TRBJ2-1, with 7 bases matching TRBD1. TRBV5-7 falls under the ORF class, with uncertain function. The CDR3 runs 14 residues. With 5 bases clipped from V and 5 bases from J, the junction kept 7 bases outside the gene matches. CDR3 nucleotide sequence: TGTGCCAGCAGAATACAGGGGAAACACAATGAGCAGTTCTTC. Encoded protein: CASRIQGKHNEQFF.

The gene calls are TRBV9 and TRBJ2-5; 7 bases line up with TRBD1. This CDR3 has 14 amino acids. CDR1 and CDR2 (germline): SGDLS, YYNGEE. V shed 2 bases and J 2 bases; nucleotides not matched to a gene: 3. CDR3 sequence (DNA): TGTGCCAGCAGCGTCGGGACAGCTCAAGAGACCCAGTACTTC. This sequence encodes CASSVGTAQETQYF.

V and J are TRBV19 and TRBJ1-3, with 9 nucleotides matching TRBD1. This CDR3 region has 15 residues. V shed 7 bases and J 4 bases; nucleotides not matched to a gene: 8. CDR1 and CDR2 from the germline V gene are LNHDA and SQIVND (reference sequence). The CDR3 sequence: CASKDRGPRGNTIYF. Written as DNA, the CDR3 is TGTGCCAGTAAGGACAGGGGACCGAGAGGAAACACCATATATTTT.

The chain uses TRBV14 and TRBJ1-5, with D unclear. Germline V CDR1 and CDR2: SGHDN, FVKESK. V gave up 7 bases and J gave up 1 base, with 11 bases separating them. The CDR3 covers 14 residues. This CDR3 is CASKVVASNQPQHF. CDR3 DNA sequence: TGTGCCAGCAAAGTAGTCGCAAGCAATCAGCCCCAGCATTTT.

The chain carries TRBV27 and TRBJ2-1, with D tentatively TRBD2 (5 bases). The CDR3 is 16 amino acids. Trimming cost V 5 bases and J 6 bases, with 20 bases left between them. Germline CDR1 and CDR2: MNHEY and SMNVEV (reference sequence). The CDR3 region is CASSRRRPGFSNEQFF. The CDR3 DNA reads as TGTGCCAGCAGTCGCCGCCGACCGGGATTTAGCAATGAGCAGTTCTTC.

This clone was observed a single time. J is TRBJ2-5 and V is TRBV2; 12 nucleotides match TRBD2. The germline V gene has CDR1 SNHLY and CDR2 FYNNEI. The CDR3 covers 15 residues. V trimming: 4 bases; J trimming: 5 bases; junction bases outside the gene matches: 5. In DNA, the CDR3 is TGTGCCAGCAGTGGGACTAGCGGGGTCCGGGAGACCCAGTACTTC. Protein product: CASSGTSGVRETQYF.